The 9 T cell receptor beta chains below come from one sample, sequenced in a study of T cell responses to AZD1222 COVID-19 vaccine. Sequenced by immunoSEQ multiplex PCR; TCRdb stores in-frame clones only, minus some. The table records about 150,000 clones, 94% of them present only once. The input for sequencing was peripheral blood, taken on day 0 of AZD1222 vaccination. The receptors were sampled from an adult in good health.

The CDR3 DNA sequence: TGTGCCAGCAGCCAAGATGGTGGGAAGGACACTGAAGCTTTCTTT. Residues: CASSQDGGKDTEAFF. The chain couples TRBV4-2 to TRBJ1-1, with unresolved D. Per germline, CDR1 LGHNA and CDR2 YNFKEQ. Trimming took off 0 bases at V and 3 bases at J, with 11 bases between the two ends. The CDR3 is made up of 15 amino acids.

This clone was seen a single time. V usage is TRBV4-1 and J usage is TRBJ1-5; D is possibly TRBD1 (6 bases). Germline V CDR1 and CDR2: MGHRA, YSYEKL. V was clipped by 0 bases and J by 6 bases, with 12 bases between them. The CDR3 is 15 residues long. CDR3 region: CASSQEGGGGQPQHF. The DNA for the CDR3 is TGCGCCAGCAGCCAAGAAGGGGGAGGCGGTCAGCCCCAGCATTTT.

The V call is TRBV6-7, the J call TRBJ1-1, with 10 bases fitting TRBD1. TRBV6-7 is marked as an open reading frame, function uncertain. CDR3 length: 20 residues. V dropped 2 bases and J dropped 5; count of bases not matched to a gene: 20. The CDR3 nucleotides read TGTGCCAGCAGTTACCTCGGGGCACTAGGGACAGGGGTTGCGGGGACTGAAGCTTTCTTT. Amino acid sequence: CASSYLGALGTGVAGTEAFF.

The chain recombines TRBV3-1 (or the pseudogene TRBV3-2) with TRBJ2-2; 7 bases are shared with TRBD1. This CDR3 contains 14 residues. J lost 4 bases, V lost 6 bases, and 5 bases had no gene match. The germline gives CDR1 LGHDT, CDR2 YNNKEL (reference sequence). The chain's CDR3 is CASRQTGFTGELFF. CDR3 DNA sequence: TGTGCCAGCAGGCAGACAGGGTTCACCGGGGAGCTGTTTTTT.

The CDR3 nucleotides are TGTGCCAGCCGGACAGCGAGGTGGACTGAAGCTTTCTTT. It specifies CASRTARWTEAFF. The chain recombines TRBV19 with TRBJ1-1; D might be TRBD1 (6 bases). V lost 9 bases to trimming and J lost 5 bases, with 16 bases between them. Germline assignment: CDR1 LNHDA and CDR2 SQIVND (reference sequence). CDR3 length: 13 amino acids.

CDR3 amino acids: CASSLHTGGDTGELFF. In DNA, the CDR3 is TGTGCCAGCAGTTTACACACAGGGGGAGACACCGGGGAGCTGTTTTTT. V gene TRBV6-2 or TRBV6-3 combines with J gene TRBJ2-2; 8 bases are shared with TRBD1. The CDR3 length is 16 residues. CDR1 is MNHEY, CDR2 SVGEGT, per germline. With V trimmed by 4 bases and J by 3 bases, 7 bases remained unmatched.

The chain is built from TRBV6-5 and TRBJ1-1; TRBD1 matches 7 bases. The ends lost 6 bases at V and 4 bases at J; junction bases unmatched: 8. This CDR3 is 14 amino acids long. CDR1 is MNHEY, CDR2 SVGAGI, per germline. In DNA form, the CDR3 reads TGTGCCAGCAGCAAACAGGGGATGGGCACTGAAGCTTTCTTT. Encoded protein: CASSKQGMGTEAFF.

The chain has TRBV2 and TRBJ1-1; TRBD1 agrees at 7 bases. The J segment lost 3 bases and the V segment lost 9 bases, leaving 10 bases of the junction unmatched. The V gene's germline CDR1 is SNHLY and CDR2 FYNNEI. The CDR3 runs 14 residues. CDR3: CASSSVQGYTEAFF. DNA for the CDR3: TGTGCCAGTAGTTCGGTACAGGGGTACACTGAAGCTTTCTTT.

This chain joins TRBV6-1 and TRBJ1-3; D remains ambiguous. V shed 3 bases and J shed 8 bases, with 5 bases lying between them. Germline CDR1 reads MNHNS; CDR2 reads SASEGT. The CDR3 totals 11 residues. The CDR3 here is CASSEMYTIYF. As DNA, the CDR3 is TGTGCCAGCAGTGAGATGTACACCATATATTTT.